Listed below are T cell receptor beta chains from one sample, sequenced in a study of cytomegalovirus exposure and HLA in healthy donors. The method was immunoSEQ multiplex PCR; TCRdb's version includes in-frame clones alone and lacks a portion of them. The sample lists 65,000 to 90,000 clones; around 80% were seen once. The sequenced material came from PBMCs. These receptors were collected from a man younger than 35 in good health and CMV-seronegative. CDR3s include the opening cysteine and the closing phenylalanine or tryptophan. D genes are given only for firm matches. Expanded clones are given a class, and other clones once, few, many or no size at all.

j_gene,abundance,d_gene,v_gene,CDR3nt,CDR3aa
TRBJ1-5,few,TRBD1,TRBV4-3,TGCGCCAGCAGCCTGGGGACAGGGGGCGGTCAGCCCCAGCATTTT,CASSLGTGGGQPQHF
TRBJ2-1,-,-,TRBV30,TGTGCCTGGAGTGAATACGGGATTAATGAGCAGTTCTTC,CAWSEYGINEQFF
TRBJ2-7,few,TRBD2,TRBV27,TGTGCCAGCAGGGACTTACTAGCGGGAGGCCTACAGATCTACGAGCAGTACTTC,CASRDLLAGGLQIYEQYF
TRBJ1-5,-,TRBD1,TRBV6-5,TGTGCCAGCAGTTCCCGCGGACAGGGACCTCAGCCCCAGCATTTT,CASSSRGQGPQPQHF
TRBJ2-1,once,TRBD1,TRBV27,TGTGCCAGCGGAATTCCGGGACAGCCTAGTTTTGACGCCTACAATGAGCAGTTCTTC,CASGIPGQPSFDAYNEQFF
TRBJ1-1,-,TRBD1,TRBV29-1,TGCAGCGTTGGAGGCGAAAGTTTAGGGGGCAACGTTTTGAACACTGAAGCTTTCTTT,CSVGGESLGGNVLNTEAFF
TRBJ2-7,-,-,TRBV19,TGTGCCAGTAGTATCGAGGCGGGGGCCTACGCGCAGTACTTC,CASSIEAGAYAQYF
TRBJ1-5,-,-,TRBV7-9,TGTTCCAGCAGCTCTGGGAGCAGCAATCAGCCCCAGCATTTT,CSSSSGSSNQPQHF
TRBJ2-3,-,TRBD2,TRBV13,TGTGCCAGCAGCCCTTCGGGGGGGCATCAGACAGATACGCAGTATTTT,CASSPSGGHQTDTQYF
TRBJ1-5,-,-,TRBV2,TGTGCCAGCAGTAAAAGAGCGGACAGAGAAAATCAGCCCCAGCATTTT,CASSKRADRENQPQHF
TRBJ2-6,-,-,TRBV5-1,TGCGCCAGCTTACCCGGCTCTGGGGCCAACGTCCTGACTTTC,CASLPGSGANVLTF
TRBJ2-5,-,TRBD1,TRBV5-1,TGCGCCACTACACCGGACAGGGAAGAGACCCAGTACTTC,CATTPDREETQYF
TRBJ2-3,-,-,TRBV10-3,TGTGCCATCAGTGAGTCCGGCACAGATACGCAGTATTTT,CAISESGTDTQYF
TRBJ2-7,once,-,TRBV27,TGTGCCAGCAGTTTAGAGGCGGGAAGCCCCTACGAGCAGTACTTC,CASSLEAGSPYEQYF
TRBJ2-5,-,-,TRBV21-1,TGTGCCAGCAGCCCGCTGAGCGGGGACCAAGAGACCCAGTACTTC,CASSPLSGDQETQYF
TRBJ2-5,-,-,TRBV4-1,TGCGCCAGCAGCCAAGATTGGGAGACGGCGACTGCGTACCAAGAGACCCAGTACTTC,CASSQDWETATAYQETQYF
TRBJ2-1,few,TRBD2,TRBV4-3,TGCGCCAGCAGCCAAGATTTTAGCGGGGGCTACAATGAGCAGTTCTTC,CASSQDFSGGYNEQFF
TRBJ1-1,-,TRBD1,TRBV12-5,TGTGCTAGTGGTTTGAACAGGGGGGTGAGCACTGAAGCTTTCTTT,CASGLNRGVSTEAFF
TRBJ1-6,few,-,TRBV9,TGTGCCAGCAGCGATGACAGGCCTAATTCACCCCTCCACTTT,CASSDDRPNSPLHF